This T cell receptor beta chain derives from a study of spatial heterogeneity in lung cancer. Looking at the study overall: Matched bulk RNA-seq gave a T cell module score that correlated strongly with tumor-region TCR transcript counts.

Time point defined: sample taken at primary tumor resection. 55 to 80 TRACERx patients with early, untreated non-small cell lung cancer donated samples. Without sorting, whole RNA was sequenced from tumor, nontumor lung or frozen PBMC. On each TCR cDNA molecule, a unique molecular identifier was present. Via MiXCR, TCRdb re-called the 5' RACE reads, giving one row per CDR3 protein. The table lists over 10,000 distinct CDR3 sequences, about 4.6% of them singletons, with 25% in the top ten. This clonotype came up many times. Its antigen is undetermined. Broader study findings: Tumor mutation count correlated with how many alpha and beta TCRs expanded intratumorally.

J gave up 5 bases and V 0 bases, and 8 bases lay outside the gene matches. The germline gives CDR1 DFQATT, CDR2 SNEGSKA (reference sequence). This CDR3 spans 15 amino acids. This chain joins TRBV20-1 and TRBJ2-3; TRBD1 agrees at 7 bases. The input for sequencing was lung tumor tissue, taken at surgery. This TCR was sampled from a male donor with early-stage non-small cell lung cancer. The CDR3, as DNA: TGCAGTGCTAGAGAAGGGGGCGAGGTCGGAGATACGCAGTATTTT. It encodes CSAREGGEVGDTQYF.